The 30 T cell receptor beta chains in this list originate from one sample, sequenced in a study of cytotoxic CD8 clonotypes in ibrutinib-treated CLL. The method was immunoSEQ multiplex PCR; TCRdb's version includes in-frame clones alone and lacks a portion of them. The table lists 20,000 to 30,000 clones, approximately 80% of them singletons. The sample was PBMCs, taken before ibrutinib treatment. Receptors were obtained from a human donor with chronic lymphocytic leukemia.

This CDR3 reads CASSTGGSTEAFF. Here the CDR3 DNA reads TGTGCCAGCTCAACAGGGGGGAGCACTGAAGCTTTCTTT. This chain uses TRBV19 with TRBJ1-1; 8 bases are a match to TRBD1. V was pared by 9 bases and J by 4 bases, with 7 bases of the junction left unmatched. This CDR3 has 13 amino acids. Germline CDR1 LNHDA, CDR2 SQIVND (reference sequence).

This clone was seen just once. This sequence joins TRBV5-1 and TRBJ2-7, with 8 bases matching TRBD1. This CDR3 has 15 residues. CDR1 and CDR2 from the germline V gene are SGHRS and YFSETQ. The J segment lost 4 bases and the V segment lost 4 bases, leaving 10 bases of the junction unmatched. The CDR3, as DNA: TGCGCCAGCAGCCCGGTGGCAGGGGGCGGGTACGAGCAGTACTTC. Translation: CASSPVAGGGYEQYF. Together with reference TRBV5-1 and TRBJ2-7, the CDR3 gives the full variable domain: KAGVTQTPRYLIKTRGQQVTLSCSPISGHRSVSWYQQTPGQGLQFLFEYFSETQRNKGNFPGRFSGRQFSNSRSEMNVSTLELGDSALYLCASSPVAGGGYEQYFGPGTRLTVT.

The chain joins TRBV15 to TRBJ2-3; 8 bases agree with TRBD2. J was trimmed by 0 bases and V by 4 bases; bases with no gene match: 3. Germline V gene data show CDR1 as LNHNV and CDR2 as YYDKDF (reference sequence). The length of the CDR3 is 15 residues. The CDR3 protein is CATSTSGHSTDTQYF. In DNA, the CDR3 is TGTGCCACCAGCACTAGCGGGCATAGCACAGATACGCAGTATTTT. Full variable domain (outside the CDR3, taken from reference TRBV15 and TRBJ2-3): DAMVIQNPRYQVTQFGKPVTLSCSQTLNHNVMYWYQQKSSQAPKLLFHYYDKDFNNEADTPDNFQSRRPNTSFCFLDIRSPGLGDTAMYLCATSTSGHSTDTQYFGPGTRLTVL.

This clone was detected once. In nucleotides, the CDR3 is TGCAGCGCTAACTACGAGCAGTACTTC. Its protein is CSANYEQYF. The gene calls are TRBV29-1 and TRBJ2-7; D remains ambiguous. CDR3 size: 9 residues. From germline, CDR1 is SQVTM and CDR2 ANQGSEA. Trimming removed 7 bases from V and 3 bases from J, with 4 bases in between.

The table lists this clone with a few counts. CDR3 bases: TGTGCCAGCAGCGCCCCGAGTTTCAACTCTGAAGCTTTCTTT. Its translation: CASSAPSFNSEAFF. V gene TRBV21-1 combines with J gene TRBJ1-1. TRBV21-1 counts as a pseudogene. The CDR3 has 14 residues.

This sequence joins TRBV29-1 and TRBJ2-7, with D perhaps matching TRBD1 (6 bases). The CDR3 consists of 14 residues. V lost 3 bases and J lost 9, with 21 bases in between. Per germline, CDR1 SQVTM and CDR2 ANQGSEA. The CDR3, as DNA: TGCAGCGTTGAGGTGGGGGCAATTGGCGTGCGGCAGTACTTC. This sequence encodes CSVEVGAIGVRQYF.

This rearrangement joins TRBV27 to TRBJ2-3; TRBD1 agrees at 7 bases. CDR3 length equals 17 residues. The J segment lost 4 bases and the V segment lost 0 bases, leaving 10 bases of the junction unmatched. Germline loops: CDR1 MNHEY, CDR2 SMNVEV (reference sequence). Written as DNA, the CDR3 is TGTGCCAGCAGTTTATCGAGTTTTTGGCAGGGGGCAGATACGCAGTATTTT. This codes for CASSLSSFWQGADTQYF.

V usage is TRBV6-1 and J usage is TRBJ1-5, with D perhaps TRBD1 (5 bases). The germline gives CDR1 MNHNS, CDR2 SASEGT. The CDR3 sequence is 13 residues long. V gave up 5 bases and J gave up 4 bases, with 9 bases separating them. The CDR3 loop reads CASSIGVNQPQHF. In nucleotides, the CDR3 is TGTGCCAGCAGTATAGGGGTAAATCAGCCCCAGCATTTT.

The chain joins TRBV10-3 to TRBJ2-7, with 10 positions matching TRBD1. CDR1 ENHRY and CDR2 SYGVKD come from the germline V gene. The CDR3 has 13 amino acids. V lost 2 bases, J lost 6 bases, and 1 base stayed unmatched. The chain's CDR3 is CAISEGQGVEQYF. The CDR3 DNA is TGTGCCATCAGTGAGGGACAGGGGGTCGAGCAGTACTTC.

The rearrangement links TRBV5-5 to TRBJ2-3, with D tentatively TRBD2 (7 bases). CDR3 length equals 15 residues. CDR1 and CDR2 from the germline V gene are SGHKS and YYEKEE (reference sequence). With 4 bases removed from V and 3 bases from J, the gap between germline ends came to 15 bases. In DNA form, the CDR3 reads TGTGCCAGCAGCGCCCGGGGGGCTAGGACAGATACGCAGTATTTT. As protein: CASSARGARTDTQYF.

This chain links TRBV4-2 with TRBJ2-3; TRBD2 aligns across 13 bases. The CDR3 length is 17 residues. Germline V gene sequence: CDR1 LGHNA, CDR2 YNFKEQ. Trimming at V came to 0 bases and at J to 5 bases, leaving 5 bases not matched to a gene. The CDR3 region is CASSQDGTSGMGDTQYF. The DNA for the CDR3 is TGTGCCAGCAGCCAAGATGGGACTAGCGGGATGGGAGATACGCAGTATTTT.

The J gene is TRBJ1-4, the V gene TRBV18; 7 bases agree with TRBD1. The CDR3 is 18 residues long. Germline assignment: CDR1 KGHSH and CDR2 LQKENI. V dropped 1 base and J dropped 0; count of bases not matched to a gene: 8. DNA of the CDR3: TGTGCCAGCTCACCACGAAGCACGACAGGGCCAACTAATGAAAAACTGTTTTTT. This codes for CASSPRSTTGPTNEKLFF.

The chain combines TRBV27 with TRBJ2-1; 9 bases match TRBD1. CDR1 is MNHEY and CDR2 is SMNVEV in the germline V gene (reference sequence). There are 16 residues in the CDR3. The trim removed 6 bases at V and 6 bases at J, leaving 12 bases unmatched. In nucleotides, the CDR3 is TGTGCCAGCAGCCAAGCCCCGGGACAGGGTTTCAATGAGCAGTTCTTC. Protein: CASSQAPGQGFNEQFF.

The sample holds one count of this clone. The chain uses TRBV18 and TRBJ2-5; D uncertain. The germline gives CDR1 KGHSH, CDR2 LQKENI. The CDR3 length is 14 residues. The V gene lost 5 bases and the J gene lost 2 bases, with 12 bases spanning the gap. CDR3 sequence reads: CASSAIPSQETQYF. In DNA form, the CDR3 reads TGTGCCAGCTCAGCCATTCCGAGTCAAGAGACCCAGTACTTC.

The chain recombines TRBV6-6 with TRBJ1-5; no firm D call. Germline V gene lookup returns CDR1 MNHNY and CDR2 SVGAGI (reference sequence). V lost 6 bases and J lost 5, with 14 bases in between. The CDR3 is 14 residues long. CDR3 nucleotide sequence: TGTGCCAGCAGGACCCGGCTCGACCATCAGCCCCAGCATTTT. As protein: CASRTRLDHQPQHF.

The CDR3 nucleotides read TGTGCCACCTCAACCGGGCCCCCACCCGATGAGCAGTTCTTC. This gives the protein CATSTGPPPDEQFF. V and J are TRBV2 and TRBJ2-1; D unresolved. Trimming cost V 10 bases and J 8 bases, with 21 bases left between them. This CDR3 region has 14 residues. Germline CDR1 is SNHLY and CDR2 is FYNNEI.

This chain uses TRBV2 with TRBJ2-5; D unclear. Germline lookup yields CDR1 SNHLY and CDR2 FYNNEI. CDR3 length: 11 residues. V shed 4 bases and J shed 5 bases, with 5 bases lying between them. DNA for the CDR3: TGTGCCAGCAGTGTGGGCGAGACCCAGTACTTC. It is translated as CASSVGETQYF.

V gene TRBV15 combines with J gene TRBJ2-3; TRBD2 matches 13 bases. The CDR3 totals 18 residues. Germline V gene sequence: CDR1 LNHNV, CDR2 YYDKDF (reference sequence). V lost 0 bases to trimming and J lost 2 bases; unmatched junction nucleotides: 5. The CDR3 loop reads CATSRDRLAGGVTDTQYF. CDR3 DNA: TGTGCCACCAGCAGAGACAGACTAGCGGGAGGCGTCACAGATACGCAGTATTTT.

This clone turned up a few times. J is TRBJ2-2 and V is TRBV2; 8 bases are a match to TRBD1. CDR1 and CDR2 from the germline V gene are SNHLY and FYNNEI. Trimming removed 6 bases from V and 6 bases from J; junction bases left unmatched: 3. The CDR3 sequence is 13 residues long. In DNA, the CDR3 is TGTGCCAGCAGACCAGGGGGCCCCGGGGAGCTGTTTTTT. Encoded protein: CASRPGGPGELFF.

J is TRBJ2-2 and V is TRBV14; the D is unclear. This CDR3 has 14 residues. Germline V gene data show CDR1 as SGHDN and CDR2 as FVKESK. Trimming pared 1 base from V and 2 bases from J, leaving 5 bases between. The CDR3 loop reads CASSQVSNTGELFF. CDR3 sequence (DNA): TGTGCCAGCAGCCAAGTGTCTAACACCGGGGAGCTGTTTTTT.

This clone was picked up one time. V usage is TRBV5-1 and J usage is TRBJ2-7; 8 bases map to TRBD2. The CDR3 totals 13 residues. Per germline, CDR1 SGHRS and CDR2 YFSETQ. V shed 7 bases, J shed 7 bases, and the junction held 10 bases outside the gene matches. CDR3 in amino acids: CASSIGGVGEQYF. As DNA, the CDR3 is TGCGCCAGCTCCATCGGGGGGGTGGGTGAGCAGTACTTC.

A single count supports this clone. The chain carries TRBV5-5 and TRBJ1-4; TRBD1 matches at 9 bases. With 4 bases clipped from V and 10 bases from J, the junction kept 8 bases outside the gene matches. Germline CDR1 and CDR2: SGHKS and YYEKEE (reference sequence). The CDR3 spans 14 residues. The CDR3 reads CASSQGQGRGKLFF. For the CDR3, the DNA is TGTGCCAGCAGCCAGGGACAGGGTAGGGGAAAACTGTTTTTT.

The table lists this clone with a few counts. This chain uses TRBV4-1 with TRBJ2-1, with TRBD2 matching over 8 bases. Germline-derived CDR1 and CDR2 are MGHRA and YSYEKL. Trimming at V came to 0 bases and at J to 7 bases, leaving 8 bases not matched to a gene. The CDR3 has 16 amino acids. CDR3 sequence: CASSQESQREINEQFF. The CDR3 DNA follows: TGCGCCAGCAGCCAAGAGTCCCAGCGGGAGATTAATGAGCAGTTCTTC.

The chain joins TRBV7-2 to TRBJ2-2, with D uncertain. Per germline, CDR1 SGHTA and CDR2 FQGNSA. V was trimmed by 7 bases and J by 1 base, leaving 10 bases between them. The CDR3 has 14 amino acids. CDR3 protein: CASTPPGNTGELFF. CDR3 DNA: TGTGCCAGCACCCCCCCGGGGAACACCGGGGAGCTGTTTTTT. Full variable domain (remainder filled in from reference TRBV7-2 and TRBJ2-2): GAGVSQSPSNKVTEKGKDVELRCDPISGHTALYWYRQSLGQGLEFLIYFQGNSAPDKSGLPSDRFSAERTGGSVSTLTIQRTQQEDSAVYLCASTPPGNTGELFFGEGSRLTVL.

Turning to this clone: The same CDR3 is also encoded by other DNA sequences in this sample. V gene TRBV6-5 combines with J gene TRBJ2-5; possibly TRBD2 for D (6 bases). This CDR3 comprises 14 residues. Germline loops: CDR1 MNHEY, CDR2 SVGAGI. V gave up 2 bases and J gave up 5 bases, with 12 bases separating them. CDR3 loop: CASSYTQGGETQYF. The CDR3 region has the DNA TGTGCCAGCAGTTACACGCAAGGAGGGGAGACCCAGTACTTC.

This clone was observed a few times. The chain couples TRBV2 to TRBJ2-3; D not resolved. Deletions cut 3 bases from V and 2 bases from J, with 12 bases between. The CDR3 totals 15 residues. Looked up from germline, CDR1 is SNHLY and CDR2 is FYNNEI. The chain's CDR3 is CASSETRPFTDTQYF. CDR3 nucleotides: TGTGCCAGCAGTGAGACCCGGCCTTTCACAGATACGCAGTATTTT.

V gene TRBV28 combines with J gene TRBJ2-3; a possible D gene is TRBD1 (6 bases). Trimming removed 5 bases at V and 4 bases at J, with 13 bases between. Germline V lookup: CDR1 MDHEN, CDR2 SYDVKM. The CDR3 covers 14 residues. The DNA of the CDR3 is TGTGCCAGCAGTACGTACAGGGCGGCAGATACGCAGTATTTT. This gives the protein CASSTYRAADTQYF.

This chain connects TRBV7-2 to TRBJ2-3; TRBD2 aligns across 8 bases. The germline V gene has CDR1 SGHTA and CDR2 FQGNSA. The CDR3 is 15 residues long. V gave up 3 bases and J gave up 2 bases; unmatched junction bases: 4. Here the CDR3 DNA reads TGTGCCAGCAGCTTTGGTAGCGGGGCCACAGATACGCAGTATTTT. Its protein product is CASSFGSGATDTQYF.

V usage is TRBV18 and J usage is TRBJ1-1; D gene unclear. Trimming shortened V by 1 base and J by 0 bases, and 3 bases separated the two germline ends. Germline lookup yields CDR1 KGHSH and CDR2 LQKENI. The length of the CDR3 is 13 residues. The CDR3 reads CASSPQLNTEAFF. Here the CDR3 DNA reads TGTGCCAGCTCACCACAGCTGAACACTGAAGCTTTCTTT.

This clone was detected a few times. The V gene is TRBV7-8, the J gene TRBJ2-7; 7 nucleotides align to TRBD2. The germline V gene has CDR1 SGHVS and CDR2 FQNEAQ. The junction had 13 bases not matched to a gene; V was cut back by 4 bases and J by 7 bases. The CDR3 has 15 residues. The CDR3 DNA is TGTGCCAGCAGCTCGTTGACTAGCTCGACCTGGGAGCAGTACTTC. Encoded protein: CASSSLTSSTWEQYF.